This is a list of T cell receptor beta chains from one sample in a study of PD-L1 blockade in urothelial cancer. Some clones are missing from TCRdb's copy, which holds only in-frame ones; the method was immunoSEQ multiplex PCR. The data show approximately 45,000 clones, around 83% seen once. The material sequenced was PBMCs, taken around atezolizumab (anti-PD-L1) treatment. The receptors were sampled from a man aged 45-65 years with urothelial cancer. CDR3s include the opening cysteine and the closing phenylalanine or tryptophan. A D gene is named only where the DNA matches it firmly. Where a row states a size, it is once, few, many or the class of an expanded clone; other rows omit it.

>.|TRBJ1-6|TRBV6-5|.
TGTGCCAGCAGTTGGACAGACCTCGATAATTCACCCCTCCACTTT
CASSWTDLDNSPLHF
>.|TRBJ2-1|TRBV5-1|TRBD1
TGCGCCAGCAGGGGACAGGGTTTCAGGAATGAGCAGTTCTTC
CASRGQGFRNEQFF
>.|TRBJ1-1|TRBV6-1|.
TGTGCCAGCAGAAGGGAGGGGGACACTGAAGCTTTCTTT
CASRREGDTEAFF
>.|TRBJ1-2|TRBV27|TRBD1
TGTGCCAGCGGCGACAGGGTCGGGTATGGCTACACCTTC
CASGDRVGYGYTF
>.|TRBJ2-4|TRBV2|TRBD2
TGTGCCAGCAGTGAAACGAGACTAGCGGCTATGGGGAACATTCAGTACTTC
CASSETRLAAMGNIQYF
>few|TRBJ1-2|TRBV18|.
TGTGCCAGCTCACCCGGAGGGGCCGACTATGGCTACACCTTC
CASSPGGADYGYTF
>.|TRBJ2-6|TRBV5-1|.
TGCGCCAGCAGCTTGGTGACGGGTTCCGGGGCCAACGTCCTGACTTTC
CASSLVTGSGANVLTF
>.|TRBJ2-3|TRBV11-3|TRBD2
TGTGCCAGCAGCCTGGGACTAGCGGACACAGATACGCAGTATTTT
CASSLGLADTDTQYF
>once|TRBJ1-2|TRBV27|TRBD1
TGTGCCAGCAGTTTCAGACAGGGGGCGTCGAATGGCTACACCTTC
CASSFRQGASNGYTF
>few|TRBJ1-1|TRBV29-1|.
TGCAGGTTCAGGGGAATGAACACTGAAGCTTTCTTT
CRFRGMNTEAFF
>.|TRBJ2-1|TRBV6-1|.
TGTGCCAGCAGTTCCAAGGACAGAGCCAATGAGCAGTTCTTC
CASSSKDRANEQFF
>.|TRBJ1-1|TRBV5-1|TRBD1
TGCGCCAGCAGCTGGACAGGGGACACTGAAGCTTTCTTT
CASSWTGDTEAFF
>.|TRBJ1-2|TRBV19|.
TGTGCCAGTTGGACAGACTACTATGGCTACACCTTC
CASWTDYYGYTF
>.|TRBJ2-5|TRBV2|TRBD2
TGTGCCAGCCGCCTAGGAGCGGGGACCCAAGAGACCCAGTACTTC
CASRLGAGTQETQYF
>.|TRBJ2-1|TRBV5-6|TRBD2
TGTGCCAGCAGCTCCAGGACTAGCGGGGGACTCTCCTACAATGAGCAGTTCTTC
CASSSRTSGGLSYNEQFF
>.|TRBJ1-1|TRBV10-3|.
TGTGCCATCAGTACCGGCGGACAACAACTTGAAGCTTTCTTT
CAISTGGQQLEAFF
>.|TRBJ2-7|TRBV19|.
TGTGCCAGTAGTCCCAGTAAAGGACTCCGGCAGTACTTC
CASSPSKGLRQYF
>.|TRBJ1-1|TRBV2|.
TGTGCCAGCAGCCAGGCACCAAACACTGAAGCTTTCTTT
CASSQAPNTEAFF
>.|TRBJ1-1|TRBV18|.
TGTGCCAGCTCAACGGCGGGGGATACTGAAGCTTTCTTT
CASSTAGDTEAFF
>once|TRBJ1-1|TRBV9|.
TGTGCCAGCAGCCCTTCGTTCGTAGGGGCTAACACTGAAGCTTTCTTT
CASSPSFVGANTEAFF
>.|TRBJ2-1|TRBV7-9|TRBD1
TGTGCCAGCAGCTCCCGGGACAGGGGGCAATTTGAGCAGTTCTTC
CASSSRDRGQFEQFF
>.|TRBJ1-5|TRBV30|.
TGTGCCTGGAGTTTGGGTACGGGGAATGCCCAGCATTTT
CAWSLGTGNAQHF
>.|TRBJ2-1|TRBV11-2|TRBD2
TGTGCCAGCAGCTCCCTAGCGGGAGCCTACAATGAGCAGTTCTTC
CASSSLAGAYNEQFF
>.|TRBJ1-1|TRBV6-5|.
TGTGCCAGCAGTTACTCGCTAGGGAACACTGAAGCTTTCTTT
CASSYSLGNTEAFF
>.|TRBJ2-1|TRBV7-9|TRBD2
TGTGCCAGCAGCTCAGACGGGCGGGAGGGCTCCTACAATGAGCAGTTCTTC
CASSSDGREGSYNEQFF
>.|TRBJ1-5|TRBV6-1|.
TGTGCCAGCAGGGGAGCCGGGGGGGGAAATCAGCCCCAGCATTTT
CASRGAGGGNQPQHF
>.|TRBJ2-7|TRBV19|TRBD1
TGTGCCAGTAGTATAAGACAGGGGAGCCACGAGCAGTACTTC
CASSIRQGSHEQYF
>.|TRBJ2-5|TRBV5-1|.
TGCGCCAGCAGCTCCGGGAGACAACAAGAGACCCAGTACTTC
CASSSGRQQETQYF
>once|TRBJ2-5|TRBV6-1|TRBD1
TGTGCCAGCGGGGGACAGGGGGCGCTAATTCAGACCCAGTACTTC
CASGGQGALIQTQYF
>once|TRBJ1-2|TRBV7-9|.
TGTGCCAGCAGCTTAGGGGCGGGGTACGGCTACACCTTC
CASSLGAGYGYTF
>.|TRBJ1-3|TRBV7-8|.
TGTGCCAGCAGCTTCGCGACAGGACGCTCTGGAAACACCATATATTTT
CASSFATGRSGNTIYF
>once|TRBJ2-1|TRBV5-1|.
TGCGCCAGCAGCTTGGAGTCGACACCCAAGAATGAGCAGTTCTTC
CASSLESTPKNEQFF
>.|TRBJ2-3|TRBV5-1|TRBD2
TGCGCCAGCAGCCTTGCCCTCGGGGGGAGCACAGATACGCAGTATTTT
CASSLALGGSTDTQYF
>.|TRBJ1-1|TRBV5-1|TRBD1
TGCGCCAGCAGCTTGGGACAGGGCATGAACACTGAAGCTTTCTTT
CASSLGQGMNTEAFF
>once|TRBJ2-1|TRBV7-9|.
TGTGCCAGCAGCCCCCCCCCGCGTAGCAGCTCCTACAATGAGCAGTTCTTC
CASSPPPRSSSYNEQFF
>.|TRBJ2-5|TRBV9|TRBD2
TGTGCCAGCAGCCCCGGGCGGGCTAGCGGGGGGACGGAGACCCAGTACTTC
CASSPGRASGGTETQYF
>.|TRBJ1-3|TRBV7-9|.
TGTGCCAGCTCCCGGGGAGGTAACTCTGGAAACACCATATATTTT
CASSRGGNSGNTIYF
>.|TRBJ2-2|TRBV15|.
TGTGCCACCAGCGGGCCGGGGGGCGCGGACACCGGGGAGCTGTTTTTT
CATSGPGGADTGELFF
>.|TRBJ2-5|TRBV9|TRBD2
TGTGCCAGCAGCGTAGATAGCGGGGGGGTGGAGACCCAGTACTTC
CASSVDSGGVETQYF
>.|TRBJ1-5|TRBV7-2|TRBD1
TGTGCCAGCAGCCGGACAGGGCCATCTCAGCCCCAGCATTTT
CASSRTGPSQPQHF
>.|TRBJ1-5|TRBV6-1|TRBD1
TGTGCCAGCAGAGAGACAGGGGCCCTCAATCAGCCCCAGCATTTT
CASRETGALNQPQHF
>once|TRBJ2-3|TRBV6-4|.
TGTGCCAGCAGCGGCGGGATTTCTGGGACAGATACGCAGTATTTT
CASSGGISGTDTQYF
>.|TRBJ1-1|TRBV2|.
TGTGCCAGCAGTGCAGGAGGGAACACTGAAGCTTTCTTT
CASSAGGNTEAFF
>.|TRBJ1-4|TRBV5-1|.
TGCGCCAGCAGCCAGGGTAGGGCGACTAATGAAAAACTGTTTTTT
CASSQGRATNEKLFF
>.|TRBJ2-5|TRBV2|TRBD2
TGTGCCAGCAGAATCGGACTAGTGGAGACCCAGTACTTC
CASRIGLVETQYF
>.|TRBJ2-2|TRBV30|.
TGTGCCTGGAATTTTGAACAGCACACCGGGGAGCTGTTTTTT
CAWNFEQHTGELFF
>.|TRBJ2-2|TRBV5-1|.
TGCGCCAGCAGTAGCCCAGCGGGCGGGGAGCTGTTTTTT
CASSSPAGGELFF
>medium-sized|TRBJ1-5|TRBV11-2|.
TGTGCCAGCAGCTTAGATTATAATCAGCCCCAGCATTTT
CASSLDYNQPQHF